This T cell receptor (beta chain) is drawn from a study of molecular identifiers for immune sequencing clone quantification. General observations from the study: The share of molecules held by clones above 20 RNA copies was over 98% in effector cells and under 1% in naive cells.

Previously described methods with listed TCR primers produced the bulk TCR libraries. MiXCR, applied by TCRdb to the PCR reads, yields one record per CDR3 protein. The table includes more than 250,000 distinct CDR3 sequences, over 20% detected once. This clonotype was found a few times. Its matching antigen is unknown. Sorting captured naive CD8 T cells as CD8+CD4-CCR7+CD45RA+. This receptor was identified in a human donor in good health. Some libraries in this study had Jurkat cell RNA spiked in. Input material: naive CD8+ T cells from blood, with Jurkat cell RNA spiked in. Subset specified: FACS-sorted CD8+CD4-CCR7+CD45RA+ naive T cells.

DNA of the CDR3: TGTGCCAGCAGTTCAGGGCTGGGAGACACTGAAGCTTTCTTT. Protein sequence: CASSSGLGDTEAFF. The J gene is TRBJ1-1, the V gene TRBV7-9; D is possibly TRBD1 (5 bases). This CDR3 region has 14 residues. V dropped 6 bases and J dropped 3 bases, with 14 bases sitting between them. Germline loops: CDR1 SEHNR, CDR2 FQNEAQ (reference sequence).